The next 16 T cell receptor beta chains were all read from a single sample in a study of T cell repertoires in cytomegalovirus infection. For these TCRs, the target antigens are not known. TCRdb processed the reads anew with MiXCR; each CDR3 protein has one entry. The data contain about 78,000 distinct CDR3 sequences, around 37% of them singletons. Source: CD8+ T cells from cultured PBMCs, taken from culture after CMV antigen stimulation. Every receptor here comes from a human donor in good health (CMV status not recorded). Some clones in this sample may be carry-over from other donors' samples.

This clonotype appeared a single time. The rearrangement uses TRBV3-1 and TRBJ2-3, with 15 bases fitting TRBD2. The CDR3 spans 19 residues. V shed 4 bases and J 2 bases; nucleotides not matched to a gene: 10. The germline gives CDR1 LGHDT, CDR2 YNNKEL (reference sequence). The CDR3 region is CASSPGLAGGPTVTDTQYF. DNA of the CDR3: TGTGCCAGCAGCCCCGGACTAGCGGGGGGGCCGACAGTCACAGATACGCAGTATTTT.

This clonotype was counted once. The rearrangement joins TRBV6-8 to TRBJ2-7; D possibly corresponds to TRBD1 (6 bases). Germline V gives CDR1 MNHGY, CDR2 SAAAGT. This CDR3 is 14 amino acids long. V was cut by 5 bases and J by 3 bases, with 14 bases left in between. Here the CDR3 reads CASSASDRNYEQYF. As DNA, the CDR3 is TGTGCCAGCAGTGCATCCGACAGGAACTACGAGCAGTACTTC.

The chain uses TRBV6-2 or TRBV6-3 and TRBJ2-7; D is uncertain. The CDR3 runs 14 residues. Trimming pared 6 bases from V and 7 bases from J, leaving 19 bases between. In germline, CDR1 is MNHEY, CDR2 SVGEGT. The CDR3 loop is CASSLPIERGEQYF. DNA for the CDR3: TGTGCCAGCAGCCTCCCCATCGAGCGTGGTGAGCAGTACTTC.

The chain uses TRBV7-9 and TRBJ2-3, with D possibly called TRBD1 or TRBD2 (5 bases each). Between the trimmed V and J ends, which lost 0 bases and 13 bases, there was a span of 17 bases. The CDR3 has 14 amino acids. Germline assignment: CDR1 SEHNR and CDR2 FQNEAQ (reference sequence). The CDR3 here is CASSLAGTPLRKYF. The CDR3 DNA reads TGTGCCAGCAGCTTAGCAGGGACCCCGCTCAGAAAGTATTTT.

This clonotype was observed a handful of times. The chain uses TRBV11-1 and TRBJ2-1, with 14 bases fitting TRBD2. The V and J ends lost 0 bases and 4 bases, in that order; junction bases with no gene match: 5. The CDR3 spans 18 residues. CDR1 is SGHAT and CDR2 is FQDESV in the germline V gene (reference sequence). CDR3 nucleotide sequence: TGTGCCAGCAGCTTAGCGGGACTAGCGGGGGCCGGGTACAATGAGCAGTTCTTC. Encoded protein: CASSLAGLAGAGYNEQFF.

This chain joins TRBV11-2 and TRBJ2-1, with 12 bases aligning to TRBD1. In germline, CDR1 is SGHAT, CDR2 FQNNGV. The ends lost 5 bases at V and 4 bases at J; junction bases unmatched: 9. The CDR3 runs to 17 residues. The CDR3 sequence: CASSNHPGQGAYNEQFF. In nucleotides, the CDR3 is TGTGCCAGCAGCAATCATCCGGGACAGGGGGCTTACAATGAGCAGTTCTTC.

The chain has TRBV12-3 or TRBV12-4 and TRBJ1-4, with 7 bases matching TRBD1. This CDR3 spans 17 amino acids. V gave up 8 bases and J gave up 5 bases; unmatched junction bases: 17. Here the CDR3 reads CASSPRTGTASNEKLFF. In DNA, the CDR3 is TGTGCCAGCTCGCCCCGCACCGGGACAGCGAGCAATGAAAAACTGTTTTTT.

About this clonotype itself: At one end, the junction sequence differs from germline, possibly due to a read error. This chain connects TRBV27 to TRBJ2-6; TRBD1 might be the D (6 bases). The CDR3 length is 17 residues. CDR1 is MNHEY, CDR2 SMNVEV, per germline (reference sequence). The CDR3 DNA reads as TGTGCCAGCAGTTGGGACACTTCACCCTCTGGGACCAACGTCCTGACTTTC. The encoded protein is CASSWDTSPSGTNVLTF.

This clonotype has only a few counts. This chain uses TRBV7-6 with TRBJ2-3; D may be TRBD2 (5 bases). The V end was cut by 2 bases, the J end by 2 bases, with 8 bases between. The CDR3 contains 14 residues. The germline CDR1 and CDR2 sequences are SGHVS and FNYEAQ. The CDR3 region has the DNA TGTGCCAGCAGCTTAAGCGGTAACACAGATACGCAGTATTTT. It specifies CASSLSGNTDTQYF. The whole variable domain, filled in from reference TRBV7-6 and TRBJ2-3, reads GAGVSQSPRYKVTKRGQDVALRCDPISGHVSLYWYRQALGQGPEFLTYFNYEAQQDKSGLPNDRFSAERPEGSISTLTIQRTEQRDSAMYRCASSLSGNTDTQYFGPGTRLTVL.

A few counts support this clonotype. The chain carries TRBV7-8 and TRBJ2-7; tentative D call: TRBD2 (5 bases). The V end lost 4 bases, the J end lost 4 bases, and 14 bases lay between the germline ends. Looked up from germline, CDR1 is SGHVS and CDR2 is FQNEAQ. The CDR3 has 14 residues. The CDR3 DNA reads TGTGCCAGCAGCTCTTTTCGGGGAGCGTACGAGCAGTACTTC. Translated, it gives CASSSFRGAYEQYF.

The V gene is TRBV19, the J gene TRBJ1-1, with D possibly TRBD1 on 5 matching bases. The CDR3 has 15 residues. From germline, CDR1 is LNHDA and CDR2 SQIVND (reference sequence). V lost 1 base, J lost 0 bases, and 9 bases lay in between. The CDR3 DNA sequence: TGTGCCAGTAGTATAGTGCCAGGGCTGAACACTGAAGCTTTCTTT. Its translation: CASSIVPGLNTEAFF.

This clonotype was observed a handful of times. The rearrangement links TRBV4-3 to TRBJ2-3; 9 bases line up with TRBD1. Trimming cost V 3 bases and J 0 bases; bases outside gene matches: 4. CDR3 length: 16 residues. CDR1 and CDR2 (germline): LGHNA, YSLEER. The CDR3 DNA is TGCGCCAGCAGCCACGGCGGACAGGGGAGCACAGATACGCAGTATTTT. Translated, it gives CASSHGGQGSTDTQYF.

The V gene is TRBV19, the J gene TRBJ1-1; 8 positions match TRBD1. The J segment lost 0 bases and the V segment lost 5 bases, leaving 8 bases of the junction unmatched. This CDR3 contains 16 residues. Germline-derived CDR1 and CDR2 are LNHDA and SQIVND (reference sequence). The CDR3 region has the DNA TGTGCCAGTAGTCCATCTCGGACAGGGATGAACACTGAAGCTTTCTTT. As protein: CASSPSRTGMNTEAFF. Variable domain in full (rest from reference TRBV19 and TRBJ1-1): DGGITQSPKYLFRKEGQNVTLSCEQNLNHDAMYWYRQDPGQGLRLIYYSQIVNDFQKGDIAEGYSVSREKKESFPLTVTSAQKNPTAFYLCASSPSRTGMNTEAFFGQGTRLTVV.

Regarding this clonotype: This likely comes from a read error, as the CDR3 has no conserved phenylalanine or tryptophan at its end. CDR3 amino acids: CASSPLPAGGPRETQYS. For the CDR3, the DNA is TGTGCCAGCAGCCCCCTTCCCGCGGGGGGGCCCCGGGAGACCCAGTACTCC. The chain joins TRBV7-6 to TRBJ2-5; TRBD2 matches 9 bases. CDR1 is SGHVS and CDR2 is FNYEAQ in the germline V gene. CDR3 length equals 17 residues. Unmatched junction bases numbered 15, after V lost 5 bases and J lost 5 bases.

This rearrangement joins TRBV6-2 or TRBV6-3 to TRBJ2-5, with D perhaps TRBD1 or TRBD2 (6 bases each). This CDR3 region has 14 residues. Germline V gives CDR1 MNHEY, CDR2 SVGEGT. Trimming stripped 8 bases from V and 5 bases from J, with 18 bases between. The CDR3 here is CASAQSRGRETQYF. Here the CDR3 DNA reads TGTGCCAGCGCCCAAAGTAGGGGGAGGGAGACCCAGTACTTC.

The J gene is TRBJ2-1, the V gene TRBV7-4, with 12 bases aligning to TRBD2. Germline CDR1 SGHVT, CDR2 SQSDAQ. Unmatched junction bases numbered 5, after V lost 4 bases and J lost 7 bases. The CDR3 is made up of 15 amino acids. CDR3: CASSSTSGGLNEQFF. The CDR3 DNA reads TGTGCCAGCAGCTCCACTAGCGGGGGGCTAAATGAGCAGTTCTTC.